This T cell receptor (beta chain) was recovered during a study of T cell responses to AZD1222 COVID-19 vaccine (dated by TCRdb to the early 2020s). Turning to the overall study: A total of 230 to 250 trial participants underwent TCR sequencing, of whom 200 to 220 had received two doses of AZD1222 and 26 had received two doses of the MenACWY control vaccine. Trial participants were enrolled by age into 18-55, 56-69 and 70-plus year subgroups, with 148, 28 and 57 TCR-sequenced participants respectively. The research as a whole found: Only six AZD1222 recipients were SARS-CoV-2 seropositive at baseline, limiting conclusions about previously exposed vaccinees. Most participants were white British and females outnumbered males, and the authors suggested that clonal diversity may have been underestimated. Nearly half of unique spike-specific TCRs reportedly recognized epitopes outside regions mutated in the B.1.351 and B.1.1.7 variants. Because no day 14 peak-response samples were available, repertoires were characterized only after the peak T cell response. Vaccine-associated CD4 TCRs spanned the whole spike protein, with dominant responses in regions 160-218 and 743-854. The 56-69-year group was small, and its depth increase did not reach significance, likely because of low power. After two AZD1222 doses, both the breadth and the depth of spike-specific TCRs were significantly higher than at day 0 and than in MenACWY recipients.

Points on this clone: The clone's antigen remains unknown. The record has no base qualities; no much larger clone is one base away.

The CDR3 regions of human TCRbeta chains were analyzed by immunosequencing. In the paper's pipeline: Repertoire TCRs were matched against a reference library of SARS-CoV-2-specific TCRs generated with the MIRA antigen-specificity platform. Breadth was defined as the fraction of unique TCRs that were SARS-CoV-2-associated, and depth was defined as the fraction of total T cells that were SARS-CoV-2-associated. Using the MIRA data, each spike-specific TCR was mapped to the spike region that the TCR reacts to and placed in a CD4 or CD8 class. Log10-transformed breadth and depth values were compared by one-way ANOVA with Sidak's multiple comparisons tests. TCRdb provides this immuneACCESS table in a form limited to in-frame rearrangements. Some clones are lacking; in checked studies, under half of them reflect an unresolved V gene, and why the rest are absent is not known. For V, J and clone size, that table is used; D and trimming come from the DNA. Counted in this sample were roughly 150,000 clones; more than 85% of them appeared once. The ten biggest clones cover 1% to 1.5% of the sample.

The time point label for this specimen denotes: about 28 days (+/-7) after the second vaccine dose. Because spike-specific TCR depth and breadth did not differ between the two schedules, AZD1222 recipients who got a second dose at roughly 4 weeks were pooled with those who got a second dose at roughly 12 weeks. Vaccinee samples came from UK trials COV001 and COV002, including a single-blind randomized controlled phase 2/3 trial of AZD1222 (ChAdOx1 nCoV-19) in healthy adults. For TCRbeta chain sequencing, PBMC samples were collected from trial participants at day 0 and at day 28 after the second dose. Trimming takes 4 bases off V and 0 bases off J; junction bases not matched to a gene: 12. The CDR3 spans 19 residues, from the cysteine through the phenylalanine. CDR3 DNA only is kept here, 57 bases in frame from base 1. The germline V gene (reference sequence) supplies CDR1 LGHDT and CDR2 YNNKEL.

The chain links TRBV3-1 (or the pseudogene TRBV3-2) with TRBJ2-2; the central 9 bases match TRBD2. This specimen was peripheral blood, taken 28 days after the second AZD1222 dose. This sequence was found in an adult who received the AZD1222 COVID-19 vaccine. The nucleotides read TGTGCCAGCAGCCTGCAACTAAGCGGGGGGTTCTCGAACACCGGGGAGCTGTTTTTT. Translated, it reads CASSLQLSGGFSNTGELFF.